The rows below give T cell receptor beta chains drawn from one sample of a study of T cell repertoires in cytomegalovirus infection. Their recognized antigens are unknown. Each CDR3 protein is one row after TCRdb ran MiXCR on the reads. In the table there are fewer than 1,000,000 distinct CDR3 sequences, approximately 33% of which are singletons. Material: cultured CD8+ T cells from PBMCs, obtained from culture after CMV antigen stimulation. The source of these receptors is a human donor in good health (CMV status not recorded). Some clones in this sample may be carry-over from other donors' samples. Each CDR3 is given with its conserved first and last residue. The D gene is left open where the match is weak. Only part of the rows carry a size: once, few, many, or a class if the clone is expanded.

d_gene	v_gene	len	j_gene	abundance	CDR3aa	CDR3nt
NA	TRBV7-6	16	TRBJ2-1	NA	CASSLGLQGTYNEQFF	TGTGCCAGCAGCTTAGGGTTGCAGGGCACCTACAATGAGCAGTTCTTC
TRBD1	TRBV27	13	TRBJ1-1	NA	CASSPPQGLEAFF	TGTGCCAGCAGTCCCCCACAGGGGCTTGAAGCTTTCTTT
NA	TRBV10-1	20	TRBJ2-1	few	CASSESPSGFRSGIYNEQFF	TGCGCCAGCAGTGAGTCTCCGTCGGGGTTTAGGTCAGGTATCTACAATGAGCAGTTCTTC
TRBD1	TRBV27	14	TRBJ1-2	NA	CASRWTGGAGGYTF	TGTGCCAGCAGGTGGACAGGGGGCGCGGGGGGCTACACCTTC
NA	TRBV12-3/TRBV12-4	12	TRBJ1-5	few	CASSKTNQPQHF	TGTGCCAGCAGTAAAACAAATCAGCCCCAGCATTTT
NA	TRBV20-1	13	TRBJ2-7	NA	CSASTGNTYEQYF	TGCAGTGCAAGTACTGGCAATACCTACGAGCAGTACTTC
NA	TRBV7-9	15	TRBJ2-5	many	CASTSLPGQSRTQYF	TGTGCCAGCACCTCCCTCCCGGGACAATCAAGGACCCAGTACTTC
NA	TRBV7-6	13	TRBJ2-3	NA	CVSSFGTTDTQYF	TGTGTCAGCAGCTTCGGGACCACAGATACGCAGTATTTT
NA	TRBV6-6	16	TRBJ2-7	few	CASSLQRQKGTYEQYF	TGTGCCAGCAGTCTCCAGAGACAGAAGGGGACCTACGAGCAGTACTTC
TRBD2	TRBV7-2	16	TRBJ2-3	NA	CASSPYGASGLDMQYF	TGTGCCAGCAGCCCCTATGGGGCTAGCGGTTTAGATATGCAGTATTTT
NA	TRBV27	19	TRBJ2-1	NA	CASSFSGIATYSPYNEQFF	TGTGCCAGCAGTTTTTCAGGGATCGCCACCTACTCACCTTACAATGAGCAGTTCTTC
TRBD1	TRBV7-9	12	TRBJ2-7	NA	CASRGQGDEQYF	TGTGCCAGCCGTGGACAGGGCGACGAGCAGTACTTC
TRBD1	TRBV6-1	15	TRBJ1-2	many	CASSEEGTANYGYTF	TGTGCCAGCAGTGAAGAAGGGACAGCTAACTATGGCTACACCTTC
NA	TRBV7-2	12	TRBJ2-1	many	CASNRAYNEQFF	TGTGCCAGCAACAGGGCCTACAATGAGCAGTTCTTC
NA	TRBV7-6	12	TRBJ2-1	many	CASSFRAHEQFF	TGTGCCAGCAGCTTTAGGGCACATGAGCAGTTCTTC
TRBD1	TRBV4-3	15	TRBJ1-4	NA	CASSQDRGDNEKLFF	TGCGCCAGCAGCCAAGACAGGGGGGATAATGAAAAACTGTTTTTT
NA	TRBV20-1	14	TRBJ2-3	NA	CSAMDYISTDTQYF	TGCAGTGCAATGGACTATATTAGCACAGATACGCAGTATTTT
NA	TRBV13	13	TRBJ2-5	NA	CASSQGGRETQYF	TGTGCCAGCAGCCAGGGGGGGAGAGAGACCCAGTACTTC
NA	TRBV6-1	21	TRBJ1-5	many	CASSAFSYEDSTILSNQPQHF	TGTGCCAGCAGTGCTTTTTCGTACGAAGACAGCACTATCCTTAGCAATCAGCCCCAGCATTTT
NA	TRBV6-6	17	TRBJ2-1	few	CASSSPGRDSDYNEQFF	TGTGCCAGCAGTTCCCCAGGTCGCGACAGCGACTACAATGAGCAGTTCTTC
TRBD1	TRBV12-3/TRBV12-4	14	TRBJ2-3	NA	CASVRTGGTDTQYF	TGTGCCAGCGTGCGGACAGGGGGTACGGATACGCAGTATTTT
NA	TRBV7-6	14	TRBJ1-5	few	CASSQDSRNQPQHF	TGTGCCAGCAGCCAGGACAGTCGGAATCAGCCCCAGCATTTT
NA	TRBV7-2	15	TRBJ2-4	many	CASSSGTVAKNIQYF	TGTGCCAGCAGCTCGGGAACCGTAGCCAAAAACATTCAGTACTTC
NA	TRBV7-6	15	TRBJ1-4	many	CASSAIWDTNEKLFF	TGTGCCAGCAGCGCTATTTGGGACACTAATGAAAAACTGTTTTTT
NA	TRBV20-1	14	TRBJ2-7	few	CSASRLTGNYEQYF	TGCAGTGCTAGTCGGCTTACGGGCAACTACGAGCAGTACTTC
NA	TRBV19	13	TRBJ2-7	NA	CASSMGLSNEQYF	TGTGCCAGTAGTATGGGACTGAGCAACGAGCAGTACTTC
NA	TRBV28	14	TRBJ1-6	NA	CASSEDSSNSPLHF	TGTGCCAGCAGTGAGGACAGCAGCAATTCACCCCTCCACTTT